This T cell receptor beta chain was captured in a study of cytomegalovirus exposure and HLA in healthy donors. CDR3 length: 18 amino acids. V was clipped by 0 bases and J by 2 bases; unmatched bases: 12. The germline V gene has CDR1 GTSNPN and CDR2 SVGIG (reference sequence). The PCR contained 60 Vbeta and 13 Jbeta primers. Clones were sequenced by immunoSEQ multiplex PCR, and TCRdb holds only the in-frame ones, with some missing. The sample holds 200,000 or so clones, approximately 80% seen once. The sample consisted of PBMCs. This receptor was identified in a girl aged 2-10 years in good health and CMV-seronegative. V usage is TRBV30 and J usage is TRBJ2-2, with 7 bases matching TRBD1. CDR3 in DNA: TGTGCCTGGAGTGTAAAAGCGCGACACAGGGGAAACACCGGGGAGCTGTTTTTT. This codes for CAWSVKARHRGNTGELFF.